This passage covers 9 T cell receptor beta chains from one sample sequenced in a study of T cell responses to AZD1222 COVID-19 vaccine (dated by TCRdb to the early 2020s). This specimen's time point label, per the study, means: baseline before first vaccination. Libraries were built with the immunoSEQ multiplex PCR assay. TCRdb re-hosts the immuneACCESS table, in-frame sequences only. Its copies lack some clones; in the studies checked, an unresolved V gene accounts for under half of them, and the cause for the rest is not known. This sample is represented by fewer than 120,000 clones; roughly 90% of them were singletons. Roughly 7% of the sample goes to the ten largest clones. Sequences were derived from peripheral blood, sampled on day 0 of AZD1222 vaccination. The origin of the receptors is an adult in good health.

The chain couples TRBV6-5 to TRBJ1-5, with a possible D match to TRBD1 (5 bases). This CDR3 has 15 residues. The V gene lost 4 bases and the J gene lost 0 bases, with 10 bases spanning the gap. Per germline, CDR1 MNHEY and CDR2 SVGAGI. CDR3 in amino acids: CASSFGGGSNQPQHF. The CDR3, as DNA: TGTGCCAGCAGTTTCGGGGGGGGTAGCAATCAGCCCCAGCATTTT.

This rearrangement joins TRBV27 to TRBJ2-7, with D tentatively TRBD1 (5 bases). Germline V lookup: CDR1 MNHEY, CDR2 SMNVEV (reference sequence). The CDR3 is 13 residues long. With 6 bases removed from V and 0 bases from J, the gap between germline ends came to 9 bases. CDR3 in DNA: TGTGCCAGCAGCAGACAGCTCTCCTACGAGCAGTACTTC. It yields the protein CASSRQLSYEQYF.

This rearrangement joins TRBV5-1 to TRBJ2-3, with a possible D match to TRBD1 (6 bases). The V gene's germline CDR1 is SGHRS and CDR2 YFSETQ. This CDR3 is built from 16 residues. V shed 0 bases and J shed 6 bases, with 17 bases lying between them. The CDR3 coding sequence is TGCGCCAGCAGCTTGGTGGCAGGGGATACACCTGATACGCAGTATTTT. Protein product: CASSLVAGDTPDTQYF. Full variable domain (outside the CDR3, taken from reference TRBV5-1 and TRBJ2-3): KAGVTQTPRYLIKTRGQQVTLSCSPISGHRSVSWYQQTPGQGLQFLFEYFSETQRNKGNFPGRFSGRQFSNSRSEMNVSTLELGDSALYLCASSLVAGDTPDTQYFGPGTRLTVL.

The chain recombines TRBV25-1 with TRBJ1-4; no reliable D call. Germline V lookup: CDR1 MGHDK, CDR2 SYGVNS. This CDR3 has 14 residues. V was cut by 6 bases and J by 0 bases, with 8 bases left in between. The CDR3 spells CASSRVATNEKLFF. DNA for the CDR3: TGTGCCAGCAGCCGTGTTGCAACTAATGAAAAACTGTTTTTT.

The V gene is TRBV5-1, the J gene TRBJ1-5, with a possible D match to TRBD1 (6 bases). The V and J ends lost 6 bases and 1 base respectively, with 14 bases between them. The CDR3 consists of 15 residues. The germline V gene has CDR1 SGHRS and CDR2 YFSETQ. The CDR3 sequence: CASTLTGGSNQPQHF. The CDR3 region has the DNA TGCGCCAGCACCCTGACAGGTGGGAGCAATCAGCCCCAGCATTTT.

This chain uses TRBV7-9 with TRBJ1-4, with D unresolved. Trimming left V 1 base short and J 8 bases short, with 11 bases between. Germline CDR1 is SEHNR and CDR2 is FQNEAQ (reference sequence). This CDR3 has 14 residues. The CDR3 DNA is TGTGCCAGCAGCTTAGAGGAAATTGGAGAAAAACTGTTTTTT. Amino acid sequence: CASSLEEIGEKLFF.

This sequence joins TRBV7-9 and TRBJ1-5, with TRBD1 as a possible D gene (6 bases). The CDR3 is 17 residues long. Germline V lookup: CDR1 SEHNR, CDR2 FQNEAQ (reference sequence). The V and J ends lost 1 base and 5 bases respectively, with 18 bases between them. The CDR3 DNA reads TGTGCCAGCAGCTTAGAGGACAGTACCCATACTTATCAGCCCCAGCATTTT. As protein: CASSLEDSTHTYQPQHF.

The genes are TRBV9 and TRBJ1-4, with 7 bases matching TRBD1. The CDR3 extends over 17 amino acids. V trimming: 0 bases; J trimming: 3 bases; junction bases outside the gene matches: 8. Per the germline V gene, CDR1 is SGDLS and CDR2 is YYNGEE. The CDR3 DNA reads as TGTGCCAGCAGCGTAGGAACGGGACAGATCTCTAATGAAAAACTGTTTTTT. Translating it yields CASSVGTGQISNEKLFF.

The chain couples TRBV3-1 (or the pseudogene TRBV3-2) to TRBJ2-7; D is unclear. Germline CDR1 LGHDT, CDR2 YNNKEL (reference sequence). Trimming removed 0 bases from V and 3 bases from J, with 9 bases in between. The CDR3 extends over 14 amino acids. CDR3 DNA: TGTGCCAGCAGCCAAGAACCGCTGGGCTACGAGCAGTACTTC. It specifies CASSQEPLGYEQYF.